This T cell receptor (beta chain) was identified during a study of blood T cell repertoires in COVID-19. Study information: Sites across the United States, Italy and Spain contributed samples from acute and convalescent COVID-19. Sample material is recorded as cDNA or gDNA derived from T cells, B-cell-depleted T cells, or PBMCs.

The CDR3 has 15 residues. Germline values: CDR1 SGHKS, CDR2 YYEKEE (reference sequence). J lost 4 bases, V lost 0 bases, and 4 bases had no gene match. How the authors handled the data: Reference gene primer amplification in the assay estimated nucleated cell counts. Sequenced by immunoSEQ multiplex PCR; TCRdb stores in-frame clones only, minus some. V and J calls plus clone size are reproduced from that table; the DNA served to infer D and trimming. The profile shows 150,000 to 200,000 clones, 79% of them singletons. J is TRBJ1-2 and V is TRBV5-5; 9 nucleotides line up with TRBD1. Sequencing was performed on peripheral blood. This receptor was identified in a man aged 55 to 69 with active or convalescent COVID-19. The CDR3 loop reads CASSLEGTGTYGYTF. In DNA form, the CDR3 reads TGTGCCAGCAGCTTGGAGGGGACAGGGACCTATGGCTACACCTTC.